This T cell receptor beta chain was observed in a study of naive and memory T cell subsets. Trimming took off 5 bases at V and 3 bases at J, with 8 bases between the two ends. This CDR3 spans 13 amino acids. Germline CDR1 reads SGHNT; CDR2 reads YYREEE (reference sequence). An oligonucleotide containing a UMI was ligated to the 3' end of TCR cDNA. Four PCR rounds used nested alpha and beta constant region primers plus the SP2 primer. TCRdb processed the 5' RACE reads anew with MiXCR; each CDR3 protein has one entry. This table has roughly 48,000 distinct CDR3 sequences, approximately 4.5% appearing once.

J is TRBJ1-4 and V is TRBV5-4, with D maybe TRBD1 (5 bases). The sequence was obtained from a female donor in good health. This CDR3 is CASSRGPNEKLFF. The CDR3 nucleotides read TGTGCCAGCAGTCGGGGACCTAATGAAAAACTGTTTTTT. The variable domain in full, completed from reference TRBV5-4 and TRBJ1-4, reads ETGVTQSPTHLIKTRGQQVTLRCSSQSGHNTVSWYQQALGQGPQFIFQYYREEENGRGNFPPRFSGLQFPNYSSELNVNALELDDSALYLCASSRGPNEKLFFGSGTQLSVL.